This T cell receptor (beta chain) was sequenced in a study of T-cell memory formation after mild COVID-19. Study summary: The TCR clusters were mostly specific to one donor. Findings and caveats of the study: The study detected some responding clones in pre-infection memory, suggesting cross-reactive memory joined. Contracting CD4+ clones sat mainly in CM and EM; CD8+ in EMRA. From day 15 to 85, contracting clones were balanced between CD4 and CD8, whereas later expanders leaned toward CD4+.

In germline, CDR1 is LNHNV, CDR2 YYDKDF (reference sequence). The CDR3 is made up of 17 amino acids. J lost 1 base, V lost 1 base, and 6 bases had no gene match. MiXCR, run by TCRdb on the 5' RACE reads, gives a single entry per CDR3 protein. The sample yields about 560,000 distinct CDR3 sequences, 20% to 25% seen once. In regard to this clonotype: The antigen remains undetermined.

The chain joins TRBV15 to TRBJ1-4, with TRBD1 matching over 7 bases. This TCR was sampled from an adult woman who had mild COVID-19 (a few samples of this study predate the infection). Cell type and time point are not known. The specimen was PBMCs or a T cell subset sorted from them (not recorded which). The CDR3 DNA is TGTGCCACCAGCAGAGCAGGGACAGTCAGAACTAATGAAAAACTGTTTTTT. This codes for CATSRAGTVRTNEKLFF.